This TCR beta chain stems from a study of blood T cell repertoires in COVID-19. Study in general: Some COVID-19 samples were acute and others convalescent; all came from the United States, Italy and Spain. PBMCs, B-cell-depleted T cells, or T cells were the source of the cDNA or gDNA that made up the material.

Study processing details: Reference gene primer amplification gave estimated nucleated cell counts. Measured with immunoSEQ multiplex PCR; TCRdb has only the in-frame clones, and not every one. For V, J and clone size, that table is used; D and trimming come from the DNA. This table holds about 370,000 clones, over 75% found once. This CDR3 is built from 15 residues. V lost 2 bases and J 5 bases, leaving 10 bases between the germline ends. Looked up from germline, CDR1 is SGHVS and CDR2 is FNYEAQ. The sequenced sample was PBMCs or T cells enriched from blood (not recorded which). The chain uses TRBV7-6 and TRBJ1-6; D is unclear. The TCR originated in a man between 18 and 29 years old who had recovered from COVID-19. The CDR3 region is CASSLITGDNSPLHF. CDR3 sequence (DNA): TGTGCCAGCAGCTTAATTACGGGAGATAATTCACCCCTCCACTTT.